The clone carrying this TCR beta chain is judged medium-sized. Each patient went into thyroid surgery without having received any treatment. The data originate from a study of metastatic and nonmetastatic thyroid tumors. Overall study context: Across blood and tumor or nodule tissue, repertoires from malignant and benign thyroid patients were compared with one another.

V gave up 2 bases and J gave up 5 bases, with 10 bases separating them. Germline-derived CDR1 and CDR2 are KGHSH and LQKENI. CDR3 size: 15 residues. TCRdb ran MiXCR on the PCR reads. Of about 15,000 clones in the sample, around 25% were seen once. This receptor was obtained from a female donor with papillary thyroid cancer or a benign thyroid nodule (not recorded which). Some clones in this sample may be carry-over from other donors' samples. This rearrangement joins TRBV18 to TRBJ1-6, with a tentative D call TRBD1 (6 bases). The sample taken for sequencing was tumor tissue. The CDR3 DNA follows: TGTGCCAGCTCACCAGGACAGAGCGATAATTCACCCCTCCACTTT. Encoded protein: CASSPGQSDNSPLHF.